Listed below are T cell receptor beta chains from one sample, sequenced in a study of blood T cell repertoires in COVID-19. TCRdb's table, derived via immunoSEQ multiplex PCR, lists solely in-frame clones and lacks some. Counted here are about 120,000 clones, 90% occurring once; the ten biggest clones make up 1.8%. Sequencing was carried out using peripheral blood. All receptors come from a human donor with active COVID-19. The donor label of this sample is uncertain. CDR3s leave out the opening cysteine and the closing phenylalanine or tryptophan. The order of the fields is V gene, CDR3 protein.

V gene: TRBV28; CDR3 protein: ASTPVVQSSSPLH
V gene: TRBV7-2; CDR3 protein: ASSQPTSYEQY
V gene: TRBV28; CDR3 protein: ASSLPRGAAYEQY
V gene: TRBV12-3/TRBV12-4; CDR3 protein: ASGGSSNQPQH
V gene: TRBV9; CDR3 protein: ASSADRGDTEAF
V gene: TRBV4-1; CDR3 protein: ASTDRPGGGNEQF
V gene: TRBV27; CDR3 protein: ASSETGLDWYGYT
V gene: TRBV6-1; CDR3 protein: ASSEPQGFSPLH
V gene: TRBV19; CDR3 protein: ASSALAGAGGELF
V gene: TRBV6-1; CDR3 protein: ASSEGTGVRNT
V gene: TRBV27; CDR3 protein: ASSFNSYNSPLH
V gene: TRBV3-1/TRBV3-2; CDR3 protein: ASSQSSPGGNEKLF
V gene: TRBV11-1; CDR3 protein: ASSLAGGPGDTQY
V gene: TRBV24-1; CDR3 protein: ATSDPGQAYNEQF
V gene: TRBV12-3/TRBV12-4; CDR3 protein: ASSSPSNTIY
V gene: TRBV7-3; CDR3 protein: ASADRGADTQY
V gene: TRBV7-9; CDR3 protein: ASSNSPSGGELAKNIQY
V gene: TRBV4-1; CDR3 protein: ASSESSGGYEQY
V gene: TRBV19; CDR3 protein: ASTNTVGGSPLH
V gene: TRBV5-1; CDR3 protein: ASSLDQGQANTEAF
V gene: TRBV28; CDR3 protein: ASSSAGFAVTSPGANVLT
V gene: TRBV18; CDR3 protein: ASSDRGEAF
V gene: TRBV7-9; CDR3 protein: ASSASGGHTGELF
V gene: TRBV5-1; CDR3 protein: ASSLTVLYGYT
V gene: TRBV2; CDR3 protein: ASQDRNLATGNEQF
V gene: TRBV24-1; CDR3 protein: ATSLSGGEVNEQF
V gene: TRBV5-1; CDR3 protein: ASRTSVRDTQY
V gene: TRBV6-2/TRBV6-3; CDR3 protein: ASSSRPLRDSYYEQY
V gene: TRBV28; CDR3 protein: ASSFSGGSNQPQH
V gene: TRBV11-2; CDR3 protein: ASSLVGTGASPLH
V gene: TRBV14; CDR3 protein: ASSQGSFNYGYT
V gene: TRBV20-1; CDR3 protein: SASTRDRAYEQY
V gene: TRBV6-6; CDR3 protein: ASSPTLAGRGSTGELF
V gene: TRBV10-2; CDR3 protein: ASSAGTSGGSGETQY
V gene: TRBV13; CDR3 protein: ASSRTGVPGYT
V gene: TRBV3-1/TRBV3-2; CDR3 protein: ASSQVRSGGAYEQF
V gene: TRBV27; CDR3 protein: ASSLSIGLAGGHPYEQY
V gene: TRBV7-8; CDR3 protein: ASSSRLAGGPGNEQF
V gene: TRBV19; CDR3 protein: ASSYRGSGGYT
V gene: TRBV7-2; CDR3 protein: ASSLHTALQNGYT
V gene: TRBV11-3; CDR3 protein: ASSEFTGGLSSGANVLT
V gene: TRBV5-4; CDR3 protein: ASSSSGSYTGELF
V gene: TRBV4-3; CDR3 protein: ASSLGVISTDTQY
V gene: TRBV4-3; CDR3 protein: ASSQDPGGRDTQY
V gene: TRBV7-9; CDR3 protein: ASSLSGSAEAF
V gene: TRBV5-4; CDR3 protein: ASSLERVYGYT
V gene: TRBV11-2; CDR3 protein: ASSSTSGVSQETQY
V gene: TRBV6-6; CDR3 protein: ASISDLVETQY
V gene: TRBV5-8; CDR3 protein: ASRHSGTAVFSNINTEAF
V gene: TRBV11-2; CDR3 protein: ASSISRDRDYEQY
V gene: TRBV4-1; CDR3 protein: ASSQGHPYGYT